The sequence of this TCR beta chain was determined in a study of T cells after posttransplantation cyclophosphamide. Data came from immunoSEQ multiplex PCR; TCRdb stores just in-frame clones and leaves some out. The sample carries tens of thousands of clones, 95% to 98% recorded once. The germline CDR1 and CDR2 sequences are SGHTA and FQGNSA. The CDR3 covers 14 residues. Trimming shortened V by 3 bases and J by 3 bases, and 8 bases separated the two germline ends. Cells defined as naive were viable CD3+CD4+ or CD3+CD8+ and CCR7+CD45RA+CD45RO-CD95-CD27+CD28+. This related bone marrow graft donor gave peripheral blood on the day of marrow donation. About this clone: The antigen remains undetermined.

Findings of the study overall: Recipient CMV seropositivity and CMV reactivation strongly tracked TRB clonality. Skin or GI-infiltrating T cells shared few TRB sequences with blood. Donor CD8+ memory clones often dominated recipient blood repertoires at later times.

The TCR comes from a man aged 35-49 years in good health, CMV-negative, and a related stem cell transplant donor. Sequencing was done on a sample of naive CD4+ T cells sorted from PBMCs. This chain uses TRBV7-2 with TRBJ1-4; the D gene is possibly TRBD1 (6 bases). The chain's CDR3 is CASSLGAANEKLFF. In nucleotides, the CDR3 is TGTGCCAGCAGCTTGGGGGCTGCTAATGAAAAACTGTTTTTT.